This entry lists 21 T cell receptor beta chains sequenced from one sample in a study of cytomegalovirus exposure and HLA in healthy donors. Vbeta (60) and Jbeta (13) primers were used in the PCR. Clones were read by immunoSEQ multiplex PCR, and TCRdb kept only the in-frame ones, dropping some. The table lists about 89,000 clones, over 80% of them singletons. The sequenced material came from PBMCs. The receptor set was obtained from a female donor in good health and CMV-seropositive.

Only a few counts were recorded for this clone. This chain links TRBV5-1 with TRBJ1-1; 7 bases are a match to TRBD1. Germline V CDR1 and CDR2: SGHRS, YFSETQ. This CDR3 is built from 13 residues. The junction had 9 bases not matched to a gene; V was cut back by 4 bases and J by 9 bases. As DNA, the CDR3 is TGCGCCAGCAGCCGGGAACGACAGGGACAAGCTTTCTTT. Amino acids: CASSRERQGQAFF.

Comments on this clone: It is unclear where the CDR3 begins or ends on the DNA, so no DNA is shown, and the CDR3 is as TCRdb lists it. The CDR3 loop reads CAWSVGQGTYF. V gene TRBV30 combines with J gene TRBJ2-7; TRBD1 is taken as the D call from the table, unchecked against the DNA. Germline V gene lookup returns CDR1 GTSNPN and CDR2 SVGIG (reference sequence). Ends included, the CDR3 has 11 residues.

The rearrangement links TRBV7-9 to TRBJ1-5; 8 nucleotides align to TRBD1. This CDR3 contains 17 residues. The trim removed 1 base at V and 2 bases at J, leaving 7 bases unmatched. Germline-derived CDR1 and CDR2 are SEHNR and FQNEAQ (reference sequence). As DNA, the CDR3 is TGTGCCAGCAGCTTAGGTGCAGGGGGCTTAGGCAATCAGCCCCAGCATTTT. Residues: CASSLGAGGLGNQPQHF.

This CDR3 reads CASSLAANTGELFF. The CDR3 nucleotides are TGTGCCAGCAGCTTAGCGGCAAACACCGGGGAGCTGTTTTTT. The chain combines TRBV7-3 with TRBJ2-2; D gene unclear. The ends were cut back, 2 bases at V and 2 bases at J, with 6 bases in the middle. Germline V lookup: CDR1 SGHTA, CDR2 FQGTGA. This CDR3 comprises 14 residues. Combining the CDR3 with reference TRBV7-3 and TRBJ2-2 gives the whole variable domain GAGVSQTPSNKVTEKGKYVELRCDPISGHTALYWYRQSLGQGPEFLIYFQGTGAADDSGLPNDRFFAVRPEGSVSTLKIQRTERGDSAVYLCASSLAANTGELFFGEGSRLTVL.

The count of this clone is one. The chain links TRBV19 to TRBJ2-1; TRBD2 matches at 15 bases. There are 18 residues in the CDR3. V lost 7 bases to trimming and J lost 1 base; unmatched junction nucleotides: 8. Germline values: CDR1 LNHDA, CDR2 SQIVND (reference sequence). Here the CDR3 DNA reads TGTGCCAGTAAATCAGGACTAGCGGGAGGGGGTTCCTACAATGAGCAGTTCTTC. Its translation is CASKSGLAGGGSYNEQFF.

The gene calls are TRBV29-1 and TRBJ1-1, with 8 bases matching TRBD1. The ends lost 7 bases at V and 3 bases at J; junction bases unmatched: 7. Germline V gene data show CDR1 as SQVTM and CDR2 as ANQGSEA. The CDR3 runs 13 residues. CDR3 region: CSARQGRDTEAFF. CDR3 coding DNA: TGCAGCGCACGACAGGGGCGGGACACTGAAGCTTTCTTT.

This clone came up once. The CDR3 DNA reads TGTGCCAGCAGCTTAGTCGGCAGGGGAGATAACTATGGCTACACCTTC. Translating it yields CASSLVGRGDNYGYTF. This chain links TRBV7-9 with TRBJ1-2; maybe TRBD1 (6 bases). Trimming left V 1 base short and J 1 base short, with 13 bases between. This CDR3 is 16 amino acids long. Germline CDR1 SEHNR, CDR2 FQNEAQ (reference sequence). Using reference TRBV7-9 and TRBJ1-2 for the parts outside the CDR3, the full variable domain is DTGVSQNPRHKITKRGQNVTFRCDPISEHNRLYWYRQTLGQGPEFLTYFQNEAQLEKSRLLSDRFSAERPKGSFSTLEIQRTEQGDSAMYLCASSLVGRGDNYGYTFGSGTRLTVV.

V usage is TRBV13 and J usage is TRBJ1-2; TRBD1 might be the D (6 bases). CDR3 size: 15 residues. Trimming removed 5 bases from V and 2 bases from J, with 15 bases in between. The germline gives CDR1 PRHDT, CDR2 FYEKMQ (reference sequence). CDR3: CASSAGGGGNYGYTF. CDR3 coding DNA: TGTGCCAGCAGCGCCGGAGGGGGGGGGAACTATGGCTACACCTTC.

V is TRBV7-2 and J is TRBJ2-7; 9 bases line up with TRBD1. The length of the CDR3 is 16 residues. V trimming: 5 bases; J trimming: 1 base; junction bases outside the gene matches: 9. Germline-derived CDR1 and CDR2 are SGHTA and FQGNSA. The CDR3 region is CASSPSRDRVSYEQYF. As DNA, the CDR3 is TGTGCCAGCAGCCCATCCCGGGACAGGGTTTCCTACGAGCAGTACTTC.

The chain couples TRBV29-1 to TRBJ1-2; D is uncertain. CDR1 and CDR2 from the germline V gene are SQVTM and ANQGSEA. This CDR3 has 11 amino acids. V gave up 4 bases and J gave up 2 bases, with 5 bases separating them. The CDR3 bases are TGCAGCGTTGGGCAGAACTATGGCTACACCTTC. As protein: CSVGQNYGYTF.

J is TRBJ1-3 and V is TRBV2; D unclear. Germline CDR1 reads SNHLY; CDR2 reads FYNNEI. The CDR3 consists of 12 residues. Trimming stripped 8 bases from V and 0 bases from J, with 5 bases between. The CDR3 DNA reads TGTGCCAGCGTCTTCTCTGGAAACACCATATATTTT. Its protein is CASVFSGNTIYF.

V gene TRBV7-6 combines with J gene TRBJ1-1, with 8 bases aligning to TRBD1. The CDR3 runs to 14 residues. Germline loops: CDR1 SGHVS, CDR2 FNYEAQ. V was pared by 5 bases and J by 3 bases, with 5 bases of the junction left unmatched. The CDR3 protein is CASSPGGWDTEAFF. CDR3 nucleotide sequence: TGTGCCAGCAGCCCAGGGGGCTGGGACACTGAAGCTTTCTTT.

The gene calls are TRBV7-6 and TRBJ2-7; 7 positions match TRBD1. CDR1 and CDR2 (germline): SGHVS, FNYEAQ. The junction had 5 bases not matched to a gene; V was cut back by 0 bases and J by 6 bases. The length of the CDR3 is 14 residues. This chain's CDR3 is CASSLAGAGGEQYF. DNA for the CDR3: TGTGCCAGCAGCTTAGCGGGGGCAGGGGGCGAGCAGTACTTC.

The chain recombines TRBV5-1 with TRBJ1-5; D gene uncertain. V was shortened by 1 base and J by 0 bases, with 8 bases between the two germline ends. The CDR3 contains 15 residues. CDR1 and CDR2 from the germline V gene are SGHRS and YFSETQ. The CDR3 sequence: CASSLRGNSNQPQHF. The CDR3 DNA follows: TGCGCCAGCAGCTTGCGGGGAAATAGCAATCAGCCCCAGCATTTT. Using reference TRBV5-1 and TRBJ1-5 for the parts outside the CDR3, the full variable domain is KAGVTQTPRYLIKTRGQQVTLSCSPISGHRSVSWYQQTPGQGLQFLFEYFSETQRNKGNFPGRFSGRQFSNSRSEMNVSTLELGDSALYLCASSLRGNSNQPQHFGDGTRLSIL.

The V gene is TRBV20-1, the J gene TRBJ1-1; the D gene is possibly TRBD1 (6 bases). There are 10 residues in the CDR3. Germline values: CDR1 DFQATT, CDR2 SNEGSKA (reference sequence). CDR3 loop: CRASGAEAFF. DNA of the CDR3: TGCAGAGCATCAGGGGCTGAAGCTTTCTTT.

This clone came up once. CDR3 DNA sequence: TGTGCCAGCAGCATCAAGACTAGGTCGGGGAGCGGGGAGCTGTTTTTT. Amino acid sequence: CASSIKTRSGSGELFF. The chain recombines TRBV11-3 with TRBJ2-2, with D tentatively TRBD2 (6 bases). The germline V gene has CDR1 SGHNT and CDR2 YENEEA. V was clipped by 5 bases and J by 7 bases, with 20 bases between them. CDR3 length: 16 residues.

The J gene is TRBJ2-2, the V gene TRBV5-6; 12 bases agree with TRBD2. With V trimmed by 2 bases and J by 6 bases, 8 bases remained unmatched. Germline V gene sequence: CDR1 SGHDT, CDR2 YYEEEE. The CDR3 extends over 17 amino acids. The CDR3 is CASSFIPLAGGPGELFF. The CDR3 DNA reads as TGTGCCAGCAGCTTTATTCCTCTAGCGGGAGGGCCCGGGGAGCTGTTTTTT.

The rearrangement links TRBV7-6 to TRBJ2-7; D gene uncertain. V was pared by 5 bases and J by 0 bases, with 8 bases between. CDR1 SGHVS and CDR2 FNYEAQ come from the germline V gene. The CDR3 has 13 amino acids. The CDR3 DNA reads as TGTGCCAGCAGCGCGACACCCTCCTACGAGCAGTACTTC. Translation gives CASSATPSYEQYF.

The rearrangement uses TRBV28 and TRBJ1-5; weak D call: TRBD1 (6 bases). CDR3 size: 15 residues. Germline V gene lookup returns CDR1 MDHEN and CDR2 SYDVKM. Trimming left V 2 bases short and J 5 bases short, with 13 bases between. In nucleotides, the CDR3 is TGTGCCAGCAGTTTAACAGGGAGGGTAGATCAGCCCCAGCATTTT. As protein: CASSLTGRVDQPQHF.

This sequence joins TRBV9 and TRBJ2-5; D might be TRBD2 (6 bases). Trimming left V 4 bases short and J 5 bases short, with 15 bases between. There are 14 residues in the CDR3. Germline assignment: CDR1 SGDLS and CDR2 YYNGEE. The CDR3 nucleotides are TGTGCCAGCAGCTCAAAGCCGGGACTGGAGACCCAGTACTTC. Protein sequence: CASSSKPGLETQYF.

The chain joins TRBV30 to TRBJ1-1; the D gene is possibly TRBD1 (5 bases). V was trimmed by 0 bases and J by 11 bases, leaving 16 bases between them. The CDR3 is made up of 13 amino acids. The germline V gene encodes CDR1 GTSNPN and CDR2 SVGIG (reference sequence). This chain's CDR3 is CAWSVGAPEGAFF. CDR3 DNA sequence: TGTGCCTGGAGTGTCGGGGCCCCGGAGGGCGCTTTCTTT. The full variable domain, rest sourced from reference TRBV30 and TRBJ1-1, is SQTIHQWPATLVQPVGSPLSLECTVEGTSNPNLYWYRQAAGRGLQLLFYSVGIGQISSEVPQNLSASRPQDRQFILSSKKLLLSDSGFYLCAWSVGAPEGAFFGQGTRLTVV.